The table lists the clone carrying this T cell receptor beta chain with many counts. The antigen remains undetermined. Investigators profiled TCR beta VDJ and CDR3 from genomic DNA template. TCRdb reanalysed the reads using MiXCR and keeps one entry per CDR3 protein. The sample includes under 150,000 distinct CDR3 sequences, less than 50% of them seen just once. CDR1 and CDR2 (germline): SGHDN, FVKESK. The CDR3 spans 13 residues. Trimming cost V 4 bases and J 7 bases, with 14 bases left between them. The data stem from a study of CD8+CD57+ T cells in acquired aplastic anemia. Study at large: The study obtained an average of roughly 3 ug of DNA from sorted CD4+ and CD8+ cells.

Study conclusions and caveats: Simpson's diversity of CD8+ cells was not significantly different in patients compared with controls.

Sequencing involved patients with CD8+CD57+ cell expansion previously shown by flow cytometry. Among the patients, all had severe acquired aplastic anemia. This sequence was found in a human donor with aplastic anemia. Material: sorted CD4+, CD8+, or CD8+CD57+ T cells (not recorded which) from PBMCs. The chain employs TRBV14 and TRBJ2-7; weak D call: TRBD2 (5 bases). The CDR3 nucleotides are TGTGCCAGCAGCCCCAAGCTTGGAGGTGAGCAGTACTTC. Translating gives CASSPKLGGEQYF. Variable domain in full (rest from reference TRBV14 and TRBJ2-7): EAGVTQFPSHSVIEKGQTVTLRCDPISGHDNLYWYRRVMGKEIKFLLHFVKESKQDESGMPNNRFLAERTGGTYSTLKVQPAELEDSGVYFCASSPKLGGEQYFGPGTRLTVT.